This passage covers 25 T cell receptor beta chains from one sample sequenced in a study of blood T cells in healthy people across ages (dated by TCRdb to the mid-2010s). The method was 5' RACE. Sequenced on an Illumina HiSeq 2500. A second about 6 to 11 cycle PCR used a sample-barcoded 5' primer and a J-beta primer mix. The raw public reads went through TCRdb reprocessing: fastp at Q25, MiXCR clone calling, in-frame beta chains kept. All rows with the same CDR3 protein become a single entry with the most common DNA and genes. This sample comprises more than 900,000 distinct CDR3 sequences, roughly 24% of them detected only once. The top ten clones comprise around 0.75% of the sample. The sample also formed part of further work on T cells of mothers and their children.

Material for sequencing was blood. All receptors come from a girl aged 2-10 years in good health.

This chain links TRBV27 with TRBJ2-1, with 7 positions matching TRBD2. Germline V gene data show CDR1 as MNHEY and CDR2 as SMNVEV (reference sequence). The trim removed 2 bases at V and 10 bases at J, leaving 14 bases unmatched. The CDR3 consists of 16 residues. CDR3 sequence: CASSLGASGLSGEQFF. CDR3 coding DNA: TGTGCCAGCAGTTTAGGAGCGTCGGGACTATCCGGCGAGCAGTTCTTC.

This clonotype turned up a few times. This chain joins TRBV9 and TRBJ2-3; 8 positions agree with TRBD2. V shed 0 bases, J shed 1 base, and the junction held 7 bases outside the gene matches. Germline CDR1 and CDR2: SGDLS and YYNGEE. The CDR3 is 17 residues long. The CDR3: CASSVGGRAGGTDTQYF. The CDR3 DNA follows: TGTGCCAGCAGCGTAGGCGGCAGAGCGGGAGGCACAGATACGCAGTATTTT.

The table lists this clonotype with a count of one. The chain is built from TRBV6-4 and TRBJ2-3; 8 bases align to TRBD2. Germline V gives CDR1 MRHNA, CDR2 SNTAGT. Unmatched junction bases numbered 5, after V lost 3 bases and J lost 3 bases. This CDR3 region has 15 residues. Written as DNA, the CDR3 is TGTGCCAGCAGTGATTTGCCGGGGGGGACAGATACGCAGTATTTT. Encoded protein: CASSDLPGGTDTQYF.

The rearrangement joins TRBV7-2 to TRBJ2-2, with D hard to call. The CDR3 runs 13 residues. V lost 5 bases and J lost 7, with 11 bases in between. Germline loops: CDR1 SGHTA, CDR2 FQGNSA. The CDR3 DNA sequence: TGTGCCAGCAGCCCAACGCTTGACGGGGAGCTGTTTTTT. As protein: CASSPTLDGELFF.

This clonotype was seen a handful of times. CDR3 residues: CSASGAGGFHEQYF. CDR3 coding DNA: TGCAGTGCTAGTGGGGCAGGAGGGTTCCACGAGCAGTACTTC. The gene calls are TRBV20-1 and TRBJ2-7, with a weak D call TRBD2 (6 bases). From germline, CDR1 is DFQATT and CDR2 SNEGSKA (reference sequence). V was pared by 3 bases and J by 5 bases, with 17 bases between. The CDR3 is made up of 14 amino acids.

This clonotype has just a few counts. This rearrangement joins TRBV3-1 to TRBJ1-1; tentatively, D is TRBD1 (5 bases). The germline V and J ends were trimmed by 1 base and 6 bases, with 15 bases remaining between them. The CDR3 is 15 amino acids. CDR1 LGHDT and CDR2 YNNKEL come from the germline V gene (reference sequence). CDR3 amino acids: CASSQALSGRAEAFF. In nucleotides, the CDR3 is TGTGCCAGCAGCCAAGCCTTGAGTGGCAGGGCTGAAGCTTTCTTT.

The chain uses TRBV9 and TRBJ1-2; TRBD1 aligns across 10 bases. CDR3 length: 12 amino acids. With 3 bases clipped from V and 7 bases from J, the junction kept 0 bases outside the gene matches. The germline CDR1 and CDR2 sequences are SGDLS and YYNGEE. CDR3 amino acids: CASSGTGGGYTF. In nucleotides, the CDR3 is TGTGCCAGCAGCGGGACAGGGGGTGGCTACACCTTC. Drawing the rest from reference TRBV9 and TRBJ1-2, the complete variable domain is DSGVTQTPKHLITATGQRVTLRCSPRSGDLSVYWYQQSLDQGLQFLIQYYNGEERAKGNILERFSAQQFPDLHSELNLSSLELGDSALYFCASSGTGGGYTFGSGTRLTVV.

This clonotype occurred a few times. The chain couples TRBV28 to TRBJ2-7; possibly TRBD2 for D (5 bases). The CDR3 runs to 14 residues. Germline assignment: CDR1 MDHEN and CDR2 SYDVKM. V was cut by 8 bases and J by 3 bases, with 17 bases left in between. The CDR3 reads CASAERRANYEQYF. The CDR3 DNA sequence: TGTGCCAGCGCCGAGAGGCGGGCAAACTACGAGCAGTACTTC.

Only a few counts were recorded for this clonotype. CDR3 loop: CAISDLAGNSPLHF. In DNA form, the CDR3 reads TGTGCCATCAGTGATCTAGCAGGAAATTCACCCCTCCACTTT. The chain has TRBV10-3 and TRBJ1-6; no definite D call. The CDR3 is 14 residues long. Trimming took off 3 bases at V and 7 bases at J, with 10 bases between the two ends. The V gene's germline CDR1 is ENHRY and CDR2 SYGVKD.

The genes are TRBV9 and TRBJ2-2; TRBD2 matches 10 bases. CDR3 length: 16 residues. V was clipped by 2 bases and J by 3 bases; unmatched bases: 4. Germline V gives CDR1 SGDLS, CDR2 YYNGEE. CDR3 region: CASSVQLAGHTGELFF. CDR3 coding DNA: TGTGCCAGCAGCGTCCAACTAGCGGGACACACCGGGGAGCTGTTTTTT.

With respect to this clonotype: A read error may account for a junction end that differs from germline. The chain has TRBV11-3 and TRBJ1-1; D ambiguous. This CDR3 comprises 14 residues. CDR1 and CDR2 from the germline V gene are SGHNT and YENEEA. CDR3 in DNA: TGTGCCGGCAGCTTAGGGCCAGCTCCCCAGGAGGCTTTCTTT. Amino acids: CAGSLGPAPQEAFF.

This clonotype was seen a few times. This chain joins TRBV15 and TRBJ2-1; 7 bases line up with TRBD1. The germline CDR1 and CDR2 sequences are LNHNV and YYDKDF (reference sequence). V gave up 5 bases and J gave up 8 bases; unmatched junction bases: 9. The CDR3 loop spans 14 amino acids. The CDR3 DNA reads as TGTGCCACCAGCCGCGACCAGGGGGTGGATGAGCAGTTCTTC. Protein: CATSRDQGVDEQFF.

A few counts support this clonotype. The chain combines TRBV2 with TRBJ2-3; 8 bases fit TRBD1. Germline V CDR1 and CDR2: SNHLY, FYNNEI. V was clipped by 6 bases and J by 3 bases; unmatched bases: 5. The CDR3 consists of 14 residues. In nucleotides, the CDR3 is TGTGCCAGCAGCAGGACAGGGATGACAGATACGCAGTATTTT. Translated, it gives CASSRTGMTDTQYF.

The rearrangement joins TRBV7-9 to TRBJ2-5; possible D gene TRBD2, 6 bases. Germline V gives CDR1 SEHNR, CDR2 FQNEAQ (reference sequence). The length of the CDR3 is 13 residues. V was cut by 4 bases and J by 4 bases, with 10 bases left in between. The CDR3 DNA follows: TGTGCCAGCAGCTCGGACTATTTAGAGACCCAGTACTTC. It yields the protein CASSSDYLETQYF.

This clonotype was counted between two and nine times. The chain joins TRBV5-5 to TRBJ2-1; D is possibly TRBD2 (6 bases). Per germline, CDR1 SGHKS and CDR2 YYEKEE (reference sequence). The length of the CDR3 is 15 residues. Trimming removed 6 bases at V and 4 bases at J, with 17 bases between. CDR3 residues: CASKVGGREYNEQFF. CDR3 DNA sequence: TGTGCCAGCAAGGTTGGCGGGCGGGAATACAATGAGCAGTTCTTC.

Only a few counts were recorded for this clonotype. The CDR3: CASTAGLAQETQYF. For the CDR3, the DNA is TGTGCCAGCACCGCCGGACTAGCCCAAGAGACCCAGTACTTC. V usage is TRBV12-3 or TRBV12-4 and J usage is TRBJ2-5; TRBD2 matches 8 bases. Trimming removed 7 bases from V and 1 base from J; junction bases left unmatched: 5. This CDR3 comprises 14 residues.

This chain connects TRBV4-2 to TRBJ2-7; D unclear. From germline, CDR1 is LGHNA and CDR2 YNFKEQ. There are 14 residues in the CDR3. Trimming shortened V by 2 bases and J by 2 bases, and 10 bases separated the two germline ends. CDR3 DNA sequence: TGTGCCAGCAGCCAACTCGGCATAGCCTACGAGCAGTACTTC. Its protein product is CASSQLGIAYEQYF.

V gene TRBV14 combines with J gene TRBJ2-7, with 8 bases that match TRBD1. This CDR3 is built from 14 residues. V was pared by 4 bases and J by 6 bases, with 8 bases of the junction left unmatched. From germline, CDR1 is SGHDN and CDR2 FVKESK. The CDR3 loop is CASSPSRTGTEQYF. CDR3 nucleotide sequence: TGTGCCAGCAGCCCTAGTAGGACAGGGACCGAGCAGTACTTC.

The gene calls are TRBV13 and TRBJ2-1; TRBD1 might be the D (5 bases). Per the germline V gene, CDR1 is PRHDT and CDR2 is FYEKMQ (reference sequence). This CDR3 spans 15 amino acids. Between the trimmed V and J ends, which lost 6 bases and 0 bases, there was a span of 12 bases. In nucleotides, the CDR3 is TGTGCCAGCAGTTTCGACAGTGGCTCCTACAATGAGCAGTTCTTC. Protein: CASSFDSGSYNEQFF. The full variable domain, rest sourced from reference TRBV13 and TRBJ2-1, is AAGVIQSPRHLIKEKRETATLKCYPIPRHDTVYWYQQGPGQDPQFLISFYEKMQSDKGSIPDRFSAQQFSDYHSELNMSSLELGDSALYFCASSFDSGSYNEQFFGPGTRLTVL.

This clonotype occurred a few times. The DNA of the CDR3 is TGCGCCAGCAGCCAAGGGAATCCCGAAGCTTTCTTT. This encodes CASSQGNPEAFF. V is TRBV4-1 and J is TRBJ1-1; D gene uncertain. Germline V CDR1 and CDR2: MGHRA, YSYEKL. The CDR3 loop spans 12 amino acids. The ends were cut back, 1 base at V and 8 bases at J, with 8 bases in the middle.

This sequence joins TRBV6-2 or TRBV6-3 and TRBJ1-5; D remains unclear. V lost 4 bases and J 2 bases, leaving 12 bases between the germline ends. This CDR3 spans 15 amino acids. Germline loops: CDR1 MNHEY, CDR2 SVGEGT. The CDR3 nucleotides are TGTGCCAGCAGTTTGTTGTGGGCCCGCAATCAGCCCCAGCATTTT. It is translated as CASSLLWARNQPQHF.

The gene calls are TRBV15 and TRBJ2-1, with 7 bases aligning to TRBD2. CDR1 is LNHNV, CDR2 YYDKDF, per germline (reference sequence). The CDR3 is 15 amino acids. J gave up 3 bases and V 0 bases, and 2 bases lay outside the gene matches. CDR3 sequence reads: CATSRDASGYNEQFF. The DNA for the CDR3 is TGTGCCACCAGCAGAGATGCTAGCGGCTACAATGAGCAGTTCTTC. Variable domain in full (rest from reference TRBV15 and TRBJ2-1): DAMVIQNPRYQVTQFGKPVTLSCSQTLNHNVMYWYQQKSSQAPKLLFHYYDKDFNNEADTPDNFQSRRPNTSFCFLDIRSPGLGDTAMYLCATSRDASGYNEQFFGPGTRLTVL.

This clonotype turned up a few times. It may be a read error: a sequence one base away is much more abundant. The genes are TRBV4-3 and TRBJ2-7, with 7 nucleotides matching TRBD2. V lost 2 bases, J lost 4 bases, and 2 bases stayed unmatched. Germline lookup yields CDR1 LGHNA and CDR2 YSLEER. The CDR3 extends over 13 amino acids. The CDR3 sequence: CASSQSSGYEQYF. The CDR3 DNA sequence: TGCGCCAGCAGCCAAAGTAGCGGGTACGAGCAGTACTTC.

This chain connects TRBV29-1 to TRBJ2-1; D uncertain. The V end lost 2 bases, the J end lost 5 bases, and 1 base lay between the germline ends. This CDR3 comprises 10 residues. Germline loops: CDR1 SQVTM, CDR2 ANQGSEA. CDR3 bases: TGCAGCGTTGAACACAATGAGCAGTTCTTC. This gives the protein CSVEHNEQFF.

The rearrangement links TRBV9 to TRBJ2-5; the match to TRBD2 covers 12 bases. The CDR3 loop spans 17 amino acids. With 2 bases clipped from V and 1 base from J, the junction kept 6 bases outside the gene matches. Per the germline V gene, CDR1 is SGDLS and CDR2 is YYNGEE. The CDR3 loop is CASSVGTSGFFQETQYF. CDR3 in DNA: TGTGCCAGCAGCGTCGGGACTAGCGGGTTCTTCCAAGAGACCCAGTACTTC.